The source of this TCR beta chain is a study of T cell responses to AZD1222 COVID-19 vaccine. As for this clone: Its antigen is undetermined.

The study's findings and limits: At baseline, just a handful of AZD1222 recipients tested seropositive. The donors showed a predominance of white British ancestry and of females, with possible underestimation of clonal diversity.

The protocol was immunoSEQ multiplex PCR, while the TCRdb copy is restricted to in-frame clones and leaves out a portion. The sample lists 180,000 or so clones; 93% were seen once. Germline-derived CDR1 and CDR2 are LNHNV and YYDKDF (reference sequence). There are 16 residues in the CDR3. After removal of 2 bases from V and 10 bases from J, the junction contained 9 bases not matched to a gene. The material was peripheral blood, obtained 28 days after the second AZD1222 dose. This rearrangement joins TRBV15 to TRBJ2-1; TRBD2 aligns across 12 bases. The source is an adult who received the AZD1222 COVID-19 vaccine. Here the CDR3 reads CATSRRTSGTRAEQFF. CDR3 sequence (DNA): TGTGCCACCAGCAGACGGACTAGCGGGACCAGAGCCGAGCAGTTCTTC.